This TCR beta chain was found in a study of CD8 T cells in ankylosing spondylitis. Findings of the study overall: Disease-linked clones were reportedly significantly enriched in matched ankylosing spondylitis synovial fluid. A motif in TCR beta, a set of under 10 highly homologous variants, appeared characteristic of ankylosing spondylitis blood.

This clonotype was counted between two and nine times. The antigen remains undetermined. Germline values: CDR1 SGHNT, CDR2 YENEEA. The CDR3 has 16 residues. The J segment lost 4 bases and the V segment lost 3 bases, leaving 11 bases of the junction unmatched. Construction of TCR beta libraries was performed using quantitative 5'-RACE with molecular barcodes. TCRdb re-called the 5' RACE reads through MiXCR, storing one row per CDR3 protein. The sample shows roughly 35,000 distinct CDR3 sequences, 9.5% to 12% of them seen only once. The chain couples TRBV11-3 to TRBJ1-1, with TRBD1 matching over 7 bases. Sequenced input: synovial fluid, either unsorted or a sorted T cell fraction (not recorded which). This TCR came from a male donor with ankylosing spondylitis. The CDR3 nucleotides are TGTGCCAGCAGCTTTACAGGGGTCCGTTGGAGCACTGAAGCTTTCTTT. Residues: CASSFTGVRWSTEAFF.